Listed below are T cell receptor beta chains from one sample, sequenced in a study of T cell responses to AZD1222 COVID-19 vaccine. This table comes from immunoSEQ multiplex PCR, and its TCRdb copy is limited to in-frame clones, with some not included. The sample records over 120,000 clones, over 75% being singletons. Sequenced here: peripheral blood, sampled on day 0 of AZD1222 vaccination. These TCRs come from an adult in good health. CDR3s include the opening cysteine and the closing phenylalanine or tryptophan. A D gene is named only where the DNA matches it firmly. The size of a clone is reported for some rows only, either as once, few or many, or as a class for expanded clones.

TRBJ2-7	NA	NA	TRBV12-5	TGTGCTAGTGGTTCCCGCTCCTACGAGCAGTACTTC	CASGSRSYEQYF
TRBJ2-5	NA	NA	TRBV7-9	TGTGCCAGCAGCTTAGGAGCGGAAGAGACCCAGTACTTC	CASSLGAEETQYF
TRBJ2-1	NA	TRBD2	TRBV24-1	TGTGCCACCAGCGGGAGGGGGAAGGATGAGCAGTTCTTC	CATSGRGKDEQFF
TRBJ2-2	few	NA	TRBV6-1	TGTGCCAGCAGTGAATGGTGGACAGAAAACACCGGGGAGCTGTTTTTT	CASSEWWTENTGELFF
TRBJ2-4	NA	TRBD2	TRBV11-2	TGTGCCAGCAGCTTAGAAGGCGGGGGTCAGTACTTC	CASSLEGGGQYF
TRBJ1-6	NA	NA	TRBV19	TGTGCCAGTAGTCCTCACAGCCGAGGTGTAAATTCACCCCTCCACTTT	CASSPHSRGVNSPLHF
TRBJ2-3	NA	TRBD2	TRBV28	TGTGCCAGCAGTTTAGGGGCTAGCGGGGGACTCACAGATACGCAGTATTTT	CASSLGASGGLTDTQYF
TRBJ1-2	NA	NA	TRBV10-2	TGCGCCAGCAGTGAGTTTGAAGGGCGCTATGGCTACACCTTC	CASSEFEGRYGYTF
TRBJ1-1	NA	TRBD1	TRBV19	TGTGCCAGTAGCCATCGAACAGGGGGGGATTTCGCTTTCTTT	CASSHRTGGDFAFF
TRBJ2-2	once	NA	TRBV15	TGTGCCACCAGAGACGGAAGATACACCGGGGAGCTGTTTTTT	CATRDGRYTGELFF
TRBJ2-1	NA	NA	TRBV6-5	TGTGCCAGCAGTATCGGCGAGGGGGGCAATGAGCAGTTCTTC	CASSIGEGGNEQFF
TRBJ2-7	NA	NA	TRBV13	TGTGCCAGCCGGAGGGACGGCGAGCAGTACTTC	CASRRDGEQYF
TRBJ2-2	NA	NA	TRBV6-5	TGTGCCAGCAGTTACTCGATACCAGGGGCGGACGGGGAGCTGTTTTTT	CASSYSIPGADGELFF
TRBJ1-1	NA	NA	TRBV3-1/TRBV3-2	TGTGCCAGCAGCCAAGGAGTAGGGACTGGGGAAGCTTTCTTT	CASSQGVGTGEAFF
TRBJ2-3	NA	TRBD2	TRBV25-1	TGTGCCAGCAGTTCCTACAGGGGCGGGAGGGCAGATACGCAGTATTTT	CASSSYRGGRADTQYF
TRBJ2-3	NA	NA	TRBV5-1	TGCGCCAGCAGCTTGGGGGGGACTCGCACAGATACGCAGTATTTT	CASSLGGTRTDTQYF
TRBJ2-5	NA	TRBD2	TRBV7-2	TGTGCCAGCAGCTCAGGGACGGGGGGTGGTGAGACCCAGTACTTC	CASSSGTGGGETQYF
TRBJ2-1	once	NA	TRBV7-2	TGTGCCAGCAGCGTCAGGGGGGGCGATGAGCAGTTCTTC	CASSVRGGDEQFF
TRBJ2-7	NA	NA	TRBV5-1	TGCGCCAGCAGCTTGGAACGGACTCTCGAGCAGTACTTC	CASSLERTLEQYF
TRBJ2-3	NA	TRBD2	TRBV7-2	TGTGCCAGCAGCCACTATCTAGGAGCGGGGGCCCTCACAGATACGCAGTATTTT	CASSHYLGAGALTDTQYF
TRBJ1-1	NA	TRBD1	TRBV29-1	TGCAGCGTGGCACAGGGGAGGAGGACTGAAGCTTTCTTT	CSVAQGRRTEAFF
TRBJ2-7	NA	NA	TRBV7-9	TGTGCCAGCAGCTTAGCAGGATCTTTCTACGAGCAGTACTTC	CASSLAGSFYEQYF
TRBJ2-4	NA	TRBD2	TRBV7-9	TGTGCCAGCAGCAGGACTAGCGGCCCTCTTAACTTC	CASSRTSGPLNF
TRBJ2-7	NA	TRBD1	TRBV10-2	TGCGCCAGCAGGGCGGGACAGGGAATCTACGAGCAGTACTTC	CASRAGQGIYEQYF
TRBJ1-1	NA	NA	TRBV3-1/TRBV3-2	TGTGCCAGCAGCCAATCAGAAAGGGATCGCGCGGCTTTCTTT	CASSQSERDRAAFF
TRBJ2-1	once	NA	TRBV6-2/TRBV6-3	TGTGCCAGCAGTTACGGTAGGAATGAGCAGTTCTTC	CASSYGRNEQFF
TRBJ2-2	NA	NA	TRBV7-9	TGTGCCAGTTCCGGGGTAGCGGCCCCCTCCACCGGGGAGCTGTTTTTT	CASSGVAAPSTGELFF
TRBJ2-3	NA	TRBD2	TRBV4-2	TGTGCCAGCAGCCCACTAGCGGGGGGACAAGATACGCAGTATTTT	CASSPLAGGQDTQYF
TRBJ2-7	NA	NA	TRBV6-6	TGTGCCAGCAGTTATTGGAATAACTACGAGCAGTACTTC	CASSYWNNYEQYF
TRBJ2-2	NA	NA	TRBV2	TGTGCGACGCGGGCAGCCTCGAACACCGGGGAGCTGTTTTTT	CATRAASNTGELFF
TRBJ2-5	NA	NA	TRBV5-6	TGTGCCAGCAGCGCTAATGCGGGGCAAGAGACCCAGTACTTC	CASSANAGQETQYF
TRBJ1-6	NA	NA	TRBV6-1	TGTGCCAGCAGTGAAGGCGGGTGGCGATCACCCCTCCACTTT	CASSEGGWRSPLHF
TRBJ2-1	NA	NA	TRBV9	TGTGCCAGCAGCGTAGGGGGAAGGGAACAGGGTTTTGAGCAGTTCTTC	CASSVGGREQGFEQFF
TRBJ1-5	NA	TRBD1	TRBV7-2	TGTGCCAGCAGCTTAGGCCCCAGGACAGGGGGTATTCAGCCCCAGCATTTT	CASSLGPRTGGIQPQHF
TRBJ1-4	NA	NA	TRBV19	TGTGCCAGTAGTATGTCCCGCGAAAAACTGTTTTTT	CASSMSREKLFF
TRBJ2-5	NA	TRBD2	TRBV7-8	TGTGCCAGCAGCTTATTAACTAGCGGGGGGGCGGAGACCCAGTACTTC	CASSLLTSGGAETQYF
TRBJ1-2	NA	TRBD1	TRBV10-3	TGTGCCATCAGTGAAGGCAGGGGGGGTTATGGCTACACCTTC	CAISEGRGGYGYTF
TRBJ1-2	NA	NA	TRBV29-1	TGCAGCATTTACAGCATCCCCATAGACTATGGCTACACCTTC	CSIYSIPIDYGYTF
TRBJ1-1	NA	NA	TRBV6-6	TGTGCCAGCAGATTTGAAGACTTTAGCACTGAAGCTTTCTTT	CASRFEDFSTEAFF
TRBJ1-2	NA	NA	TRBV24-1	TGTGCCACCAGTGAGGGTCGGTGGGGTGGCTACACCTTC	CATSEGRWGGYTF
TRBJ1-2	NA	NA	TRBV27	TGTGCCAGCAGCAACGGGTATAACTATGGCTACACCTTC	CASSNGYNYGYTF
TRBJ1-2	NA	TRBD1	TRBV19	TGTGCCAGTAGTCGGGACAGGGCTAACTATGGCTACACCTTC	CASSRDRANYGYTF
TRBJ1-5	NA	NA	TRBV7-2	TGTGCCAGCAGCGCCGAGGAGTTGGCGTCCCAGCATTTT	CASSAEELASQHF
TRBJ1-2	few	TRBD1	TRBV6-1	TGTGCCAGCAGTGAATTAACAGGGGCCTATGGCTACACCTTC	CASSELTGAYGYTF
TRBJ1-6	NA	NA	TRBV5-8	TGTGCCAGCAGCTTGTGGTTTTCGGGGTCTAATTCACCCCTCCACTTT	CASSLWFSGSNSPLHF
TRBJ1-2	NA	TRBD1	TRBV5-8	TGTGCCAGCAGCTTGATTTGGGCCGGGACAGGGGGCGGCTACACCTTC	CASSLIWAGTGGGYTF
TRBJ2-7	NA	NA	TRBV4-1	TGCGCCAGCAGTCTACCCGGAGGGGTTCTCTACGAGCAGTACTTC	CASSLPGGVLYEQYF
TRBJ2-2	NA	NA	TRBV7-2	TGTGCCAGCAGCTTAGCGTGGCCAGCCACCGGGGAGCTGTTTTTT	CASSLAWPATGELFF